This section outlines one TCR beta chain sequence together with its context. No antigen is known for it. One entry per CDR3 protein results from TCRdb running MiXCR on the 5' RACE reads. The sample carries 400,000 or so distinct CDR3 sequences, roughly 20% recorded once. The entry originates in a study of T-cell memory formation after mild COVID-19. The CDR3 runs to 14 residues. Trimming shortened V by 0 bases and J by 5 bases, and 10 bases separated the two germline ends. Germline CDR1 SGHAT, CDR2 FQNNGV. Study findings and constraints: Balance between CD4 and CD8 was seen in clones contracting day 15 to 85, and a CD4+ lean was seen in later expanders. Unconfirmed was the SARS-CoV-2 specificity of second-wave clones that peaked on day 37. Researchers found some responding clones in pre-infection memory, a sign that cross-reactive memory joined.

The TCR was taken from an adult woman who had mild COVID-19 (a few samples of this study predate the infection). Cell type and time point are not known. V and J are TRBV11-2 and TRBJ2-5; D unresolved. Sequencing was performed on PBMCs or a T cell subset sorted from them (not recorded which). In nucleotides, the CDR3 is TGTGCCAGCAGCTTAGATAGTGTATCGGAGACCCAGTACTTC. It is translated as CASSLDSVSETQYF.